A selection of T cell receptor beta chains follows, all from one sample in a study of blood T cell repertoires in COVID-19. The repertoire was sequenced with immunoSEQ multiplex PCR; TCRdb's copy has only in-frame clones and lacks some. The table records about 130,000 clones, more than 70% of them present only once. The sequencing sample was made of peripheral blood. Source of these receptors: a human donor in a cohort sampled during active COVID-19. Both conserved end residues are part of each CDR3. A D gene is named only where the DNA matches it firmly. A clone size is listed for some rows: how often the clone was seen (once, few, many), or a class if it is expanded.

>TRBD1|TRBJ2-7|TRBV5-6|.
CASSFQDRVYEQYF
TGTGCCAGCAGCTTCCAAGACAGGGTCTACGAGCAGTACTTC
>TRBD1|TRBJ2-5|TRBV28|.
CASSLDRVKETQYF
TGTGCCAGCAGCCTAGACAGGGTTAAAGAGACCCAGTACTTC
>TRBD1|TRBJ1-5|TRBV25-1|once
CASGTGVGNQPQHF
TGTGCCAGTGGGACAGGGGTGGGAAATCAGCCCCAGCATTTT
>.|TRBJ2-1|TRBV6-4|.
CASRLALRYEQFF
TGTGCCAGCAGGCTAGCGCTTAGGTATGAGCAGTTCTTC
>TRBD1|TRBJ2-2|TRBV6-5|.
CASSYSTGGLGELFF
TGTGCCAGCAGTTACTCGACAGGGGGTCTGGGGGAGCTGTTTTTT
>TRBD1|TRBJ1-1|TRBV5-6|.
CASSSIQGGEAFF
TGTGCCAGCAGCTCAATACAGGGGGGCGAAGCTTTCTTT
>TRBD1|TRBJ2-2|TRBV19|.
CASRGDRGVSGELFF
TGTGCCAGTAGAGGGGACAGGGGGGTGTCAGGGGAGCTGTTTTTT
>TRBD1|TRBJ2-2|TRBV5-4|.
CASSPGQGFGGTGELFF
TGTGCCAGCAGCCCGGGACAGGGCTTCGGGGGGACCGGGGAGCTGTTTTTT
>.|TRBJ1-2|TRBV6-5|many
CASSYRTVGGYTF
TGTGCCAGCAGTTACCGGACAGTCGGGGGCTACACCTTC
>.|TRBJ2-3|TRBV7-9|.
CASSLGRDSVLTDTQYF
TGTGCCAGCAGCTTAGGTCGGGACTCGGTTCTCACAGATACGCAGTATTTT
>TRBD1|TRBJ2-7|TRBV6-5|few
CASSWDSQTEQYF
TGTGCCAGCAGTTGGGACAGCCAAACCGAGCAGTACTTC
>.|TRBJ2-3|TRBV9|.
CASSVGLALLRSSTTDTQYF
TGTGCCAGCAGCGTCGGCCTAGCTTTATTGCGGAGCTCGACCACAGATACGCAGTATTTT
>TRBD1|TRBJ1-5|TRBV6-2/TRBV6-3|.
CASSYSGTGVNLAQHF
TGTGCCAGCAGTTACTCGGGGACAGGGGTCAATTTGGCCCAGCATTTT
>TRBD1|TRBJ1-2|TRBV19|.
CASSHPGTGLRTLLRQGYTF
TGTGCCAGTAGTCATCCCGGGACAGGGCTTAGGACACTCCTACGACAGGGCTACACCTTC
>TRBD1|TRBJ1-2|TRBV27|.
CASSLRQGVNYGYTF
TGTGCCAGCAGTTTGAGACAGGGGGTTAACTATGGCTACACCTTC
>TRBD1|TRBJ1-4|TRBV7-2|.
CASSPRTGGTVFF
TGTGCCAGCAGCCCTAGGACAGGGGGCACTGTGTTTTTT
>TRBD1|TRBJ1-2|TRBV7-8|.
CASSSYRGTNYGYTF
TGTGCCAGCAGCTCCTACAGGGGTACTAACTATGGCTACACCTTC
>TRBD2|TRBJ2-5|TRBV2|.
CASSSGTSQETQYF
TGTGCCAGCAGTTCCGGGACTAGCCAAGAGACCCAGTACTTC
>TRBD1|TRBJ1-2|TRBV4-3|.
CASSLGTGGEGYTF
TGCGCCAGCAGCCTAGGGACAGGGGGGGAAGGCTACACCTTC
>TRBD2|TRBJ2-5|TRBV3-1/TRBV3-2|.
CASSQIASGTLRTQYF
TGTGCCAGCAGTCAGATCGCTAGCGGGACGCTCCGTACCCAGTACTTC
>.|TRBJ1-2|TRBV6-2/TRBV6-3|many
CASTPWAGRYGYTF
TGTGCCAGCACCCCCTGGGCAGGGCGTTATGGCTACACCTTC
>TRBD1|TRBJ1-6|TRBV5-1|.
CASSPGQVSSPLHF
TGCGCCAGCAGCCCCGGACAGGTCTCTTCACCCCTCCACTTT
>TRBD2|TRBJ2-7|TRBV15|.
CATSRAVPLAGGVPEQYF
TGTGCCACCAGCAGAGCTGTCCCGTTAGCGGGGGGTGTCCCCGAGCAGTACTTC
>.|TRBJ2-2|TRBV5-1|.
CASSNGAWNTGELFF
TGCGCCAGCAGTAATGGAGCGTGGAACACCGGGGAGCTGTTTTTT